This passage covers 20 T cell receptor beta chains from one sample sequenced in a study of glioma-infiltrating T cells after dendritic cell vaccination. The assay was immunoSEQ multiplex PCR, and TCRdb's table has in-frame clones only and misses some. The table lists roughly 41,000 clones, approximately 80% of them singletons, with 7.8% in the top ten. This specimen consisted of blood, obtained before dendritic cell vaccination. The receptor source for this set is a human donor with glioblastoma.

This clone was recorded a few times. Other DNA sequences in this specimen translate into the identical CDR3. The V gene is TRBV9, the J gene TRBJ1-6, with D hard to call. CDR3 length: 15 residues. V dropped 1 base and J dropped 5 bases, with 10 bases sitting between them. From germline, CDR1 is SGDLS and CDR2 YYNGEE. The CDR3 loop is CASSVTGIDNSPLHF. In DNA, the CDR3 is TGTGCCAGCAGCGTAACGGGAATCGATAATTCACCCCTCCACTTT.

The rearrangement joins TRBV25-1 to TRBJ2-4, with 7 bases aligning to TRBD1. The CDR3 covers 18 residues. From germline, CDR1 is MGHDK and CDR2 SYGVNS. Germline trimming cut 3 bases from V and 1 base from J; bases unmatched to any gene: 12. CDR3 in amino acids: CASSDSGTAPLAKNIQYF. DNA for the CDR3: TGTGCCAGCAGTGATTCCGGGACAGCCCCACTGGCCAAAAACATTCAGTACTTC.

The CDR3 reads CASSYEAFTQYF. The CDR3 coding sequence is TGTGCCAGCAGTTACGAGGCTTTCACGCAGTATTTT. This chain uses TRBV6-6 with TRBJ2-3; D call uncertain. V was shortened by 2 bases and J by 9 bases, with 9 bases between the two germline ends. CDR3 size: 12 residues. Germline CDR1 MNHNY, CDR2 SVGAGI (reference sequence).

The V gene is TRBV9, the J gene TRBJ2-5, with 8 bases matching TRBD2. CDR1 and CDR2 from the germline V gene are SGDLS and YYNGEE. The CDR3 sequence is 15 residues long. V lost 4 bases and J lost 5; bases outside the gene matches: 10. The CDR3 protein is CASSPRRTSIETQYF. In DNA form, the CDR3 reads TGTGCCAGCAGCCCTCGAAGGACTAGCATCGAGACCCAGTACTTC.

The V and J genes are TRBV27 and TRBJ1-2; possible D gene TRBD1, 6 bases. The V end lost 3 bases, the J end lost 7 bases, and 18 bases lay between the germline ends. Germline loops: CDR1 MNHEY, CDR2 SMNVEV (reference sequence). The CDR3 is 15 residues long. The CDR3 spells CASSFLGAAEGGYTF. The CDR3 DNA sequence: TGTGCCAGCAGTTTCCTGGGGGCGGCCGAGGGTGGCTACACCTTC.

The chain recombines TRBV6-1 with TRBJ1-2; the match to TRBD1 covers 8 bases. CDR1 and CDR2 (germline): MNHNS, SASEGT. The trim removed 2 bases at V and 8 bases at J, leaving 4 bases unmatched. The CDR3 length is 13 residues. The chain's CDR3 is CASSESAGGGYTF. The CDR3 coding sequence is TGTGCCAGCAGTGAATCGGCAGGGGGCGGCTACACCTTC.

The rearrangement joins TRBV28 to TRBJ2-2, with D perhaps TRBD2 (6 bases). The CDR3 consists of 11 residues. Trimming took off 9 bases at V and 10 bases at J, with 12 bases between the two ends. Germline CDR1 reads MDHEN; CDR2 reads SYDVKM. CDR3 residues: CASRRAAELFF. DNA for the CDR3: TGTGCCAGTAGGAGGGCGGCGGAGCTGTTTTTT.

V and J are TRBV5-4 and TRBJ1-2, with 9 bases matching TRBD1. Germline values: CDR1 SGHNT, CDR2 YYREEE (reference sequence). Trimming at V came to 5 bases and at J to 8 bases, leaving 10 bases not matched to a gene. The CDR3 length is 14 residues. CDR3 nucleotide sequence: TGTGCCAGCAGGAAGACAGGGGGGAATGGAGGCTACACCTTC. This gives the protein CASRKTGGNGGYTF. Full variable domain (missing parts from reference TRBV5-4 and TRBJ1-2): ETGVTQSPTHLIKTRGQQVTLRCSSQSGHNTVSWYQQALGQGPQFIFQYYREEENGRGNFPPRFSGLQFPNYSSELNVNALELDDSALYLCASRKTGGNGGYTFGSGTRLTVV.

This chain joins TRBV5-1 and TRBJ2-2, with 9 bases that match TRBD1. Germline assignment: CDR1 SGHRS and CDR2 YFSETQ. The length of the CDR3 is 17 residues. V shed 4 bases and J 7 bases; nucleotides not matched to a gene: 14. CDR3 loop: CASSATPGQGPNGELFF. The CDR3 DNA reads TGCGCCAGCAGCGCAACTCCGGGACAGGGTCCGAACGGGGAGCTGTTTTTT.

Concerning this clone itself: This sample also contains other DNA sequences that code for the same CDR3. The chain is built from TRBV2 and TRBJ2-1, with D possibly matching TRBD2 (6 bases). The V gene's germline CDR1 is SNHLY and CDR2 FYNNEI. The CDR3 sequence is 16 residues long. V lost 0 bases to trimming and J lost 2 bases, with 11 bases between them. The CDR3 here is CASSEAGTGAYNEQFF. The CDR3 DNA sequence: TGTGCCAGCAGTGAAGCGGGGACGGGGGCCTACAATGAGCAGTTCTTC.

The rearrangement links TRBV27 to TRBJ1-1; TRBD1 is a possible D gene (6 bases). The V end lost 10 bases, the J end lost 0 bases, and 9 bases lay between the germline ends. Germline V gene data show CDR1 as MNHEY and CDR2 as SMNVEV (reference sequence). This CDR3 is built from 12 residues. The CDR3 reads CATWTVNTEAFF. CDR3 nucleotide sequence: TGTGCCACTTGGACAGTGAACACTGAAGCTTTCTTT.

This chain joins TRBV11-1 and TRBJ2-7, with a possible D match to TRBD1 (6 bases). Trimming left V 5 bases short and J 5 bases short, with 19 bases between. The germline V gene has CDR1 SGHAT and CDR2 FQDESV (reference sequence). The CDR3 contains 15 residues. CDR3 DNA: TGTGCCAGCAGCGACTTCAGGGGCCCTAGGCACGAGCAGTACTTC. Amino acid sequence: CASSDFRGPRHEQYF.

As concerns this clone: The same CDR3 is also encoded by other DNA sequences in this sample. V and J are TRBV18 and TRBJ1-6; D remains unclear. CDR3 length equals 12 residues. The germline V gene encodes CDR1 KGHSH and CDR2 LQKENI. With 3 bases removed from V and 13 bases from J, the gap between germline ends came to 10 bases. The CDR3 reads CASSPDNSPLHF. CDR3 bases: TGTGCCAGCTCACCCGACAACTCCCCCCTCCACTTT. The whole variable domain, filled in from reference TRBV18 and TRBJ1-6, reads NAGVMQNPRHLVRRRGQEARLRCSPMKGHSHVYWYRQLPEEGLKFMVYLQKENIIDESGMPKERFSAEFPKEGPSILRIQQVVRGDSAAYFCASSPDNSPLHFGNGTRLTVT.

This clone has only one observation. The V and J genes are TRBV6-4 and TRBJ1-6; 7 bases match TRBD1. Unmatched junction bases numbered 12, after V lost 10 bases and J lost 6 bases. In germline, CDR1 is MRHNA, CDR2 SNTAGT. CDR3 size: 15 residues. CDR3 region: CANVRTGNFNSPLHF. The CDR3 DNA is TGTGCCAACGTGAGGACAGGCAACTTTAATTCACCCCTCCACTTT.

In nucleotides, the CDR3 is TGTGCCAGCAGCTTCAGGGGTTCAGTCTACGAGCAGTACTTC. This translates into CASSFRGSVYEQYF. This chain joins TRBV5-4 and TRBJ2-7; D possibly corresponds to TRBD1 (6 bases). The V gene's germline CDR1 is SGHNT and CDR2 YYREEE (reference sequence). V dropped 2 bases and J dropped 3 bases, with 12 bases sitting between them. The CDR3 consists of 14 residues.

This clone showed up just a few times. One end of the junction is discordant with germline, which a read error may explain. The same CDR3 also results from other DNA sequences found in this sample. The chain has TRBV7-2 and TRBJ2-7; possible D gene TRBD1, 6 bases. The germline V gene has CDR1 SGHTA and CDR2 FQGNSA. CDR3 size: 14 residues. The CDR3 nucleotides are TGCGCCAGCAGCCAAACGACAGGTATATACGAGCAGTACTTC. Residues: CASSQTTGIYEQYF.

This clone was observed a handful of times. This chain links TRBV5-6 with TRBJ1-5; TRBD1 matches at 10 bases. V lost 4 bases, J lost 1 base, and 5 bases stayed unmatched. Per germline, CDR1 SGHDT and CDR2 YYEEEE. The CDR3 is 16 residues long. Here the CDR3 reads CASSETGGLSNQPQHF. DNA for the CDR3: TGTGCCAGCAGCGAGACAGGGGGCCTGAGCAATCAGCCCCAGCATTTT.

The CDR3 region has the DNA TGTGCCAGCGGGGAGGAGGACAATGAGCAGTTCTTC. Translating gives CASGEEDNEQFF. The chain combines TRBV7-8 with TRBJ2-1; D is possibly TRBD2 (6 bases). Deletions cut 8 bases from V and 5 bases from J, with 10 bases between. Germline V gene lookup returns CDR1 SGHVS and CDR2 FQNEAQ. This CDR3 contains 12 residues.

The CDR3 DNA reads as TGTGCCAGTGCCACCCTATACAATGAGCAGTTCTTC. It yields the protein CASATLYNEQFF. This sequence joins TRBV6-6 and TRBJ2-1; no reliable D call. V gave up 9 bases and J gave up 4 bases, with 10 bases separating them. This CDR3 has 12 amino acids. The germline V gene encodes CDR1 MNHNY and CDR2 SVGAGI (reference sequence).

This chain links TRBV5-1 with TRBJ2-2; no clear D. Germline CDR1 SGHRS, CDR2 YFSETQ. This CDR3 spans 14 amino acids. V was trimmed by 2 bases and J by 2 bases, leaving 7 bases between them. Here the CDR3 reads CASSFRGNTGELFF. The CDR3, as DNA: TGCGCCAGCAGCTTTAGAGGTAACACCGGGGAGCTGTTTTTT.